These T cell receptor beta chains were read from a single sample in a study of blood T cell repertoires in COVID-19. Profiled with immunoSEQ multiplex PCR; TCRdb holds only in-frame clones, not every one. Of 50,000 or so clones listed, 65% to 80% are singletons. Sequencing was carried out using peripheral blood. These TCRs come from a human donor with active or convalescent COVID-19. The donor label of this sample is uncertain. Both conserved end residues are part of each CDR3. D genes are given only for firm matches. Not every row has a clone size; where given, it reads once, few, many or a size class.

clone_size j_call v_call d_call cdr3_nt cdr3_aa
- TRBJ2-5 TRBV4-2 - TGTGCCAGCAGCCAAGGGTCTGCGGGAAACCAAGAGACCCAGTACTTC CASSQGSAGNQETQYF
- TRBJ2-2 TRBV7-6 TRBD1 TGTGCCAGCAGCCCCAGGACAGGGACGAACACCGGGGAGCTGTTTTTT CASSPRTGTNTGELFF
once TRBJ2-3 TRBV30 - TGTGCCTGGAGTAATGGGGCCTCCGATACGCAGTATTTT CAWSNGASDTQYF
- TRBJ1-1 TRBV5-1 TRBD1 TGCGCCAGCAGCTTGGTCGGGACAGGGGCTGAAGCTTTCTTT CASSLVGTGAEAFF
medium-sized TRBJ2-2 TRBV5-1 TRBD2 TGCGCCAGCAGCCGGATGACTAGCGGGAGCACCGGGGAGCTGTTTTTT CASSRMTSGSTGELFF
- TRBJ1-2 TRBV19 TRBD1 TGTGCCAGTAGTAAGGGGGCAGCCCAGTTCTACACCTTC CASSKGAAQFYTF
- TRBJ2-3 TRBV9 - TGTGCCAGCAGCCTACCCAGACTAGGCACAGATACGCAGTATTTT CASSLPRLGTDTQYF
- TRBJ2-7 TRBV19 - TGTGCCAGTAGTATTATGGCCAGATCCTACGAGCAGTACTTC CASSIMARSYEQYF
- TRBJ2-5 TRBV24-1 TRBD1 TGTGCCACCAAGGGACAGGGGTATGAGACCCAGTACTTC CATKGQGYETQYF
- TRBJ2-3 TRBV28 - TGTGCCAGCAGTTTACTAACAGATACGCAGTATTTT CASSLLTDTQYF
- TRBJ2-7 TRBV10-3 TRBD1 TGTGCCATCAGTGATCTTCAGGGGGACTACGAGCAGTACTTC CAISDLQGDYEQYF
- TRBJ2-6 TRBV28 TRBD1 TGTGCCAGCAGACAGGGGTCTGGGGCCAACGTCCTGACTTTC CASRQGSGANVLTF
- TRBJ1-3 TRBV27 - TGTGCCAGCAGATCTGGATCAGGGAACACCATATATTTT CASRSGSGNTIYF
- TRBJ2-1 TRBV7-2 TRBD2 TGTGCCAGCAGCCCCCTAGCGGGCTACTCCTACAATGAGCAGTTCTTC CASSPLAGYSYNEQFF
few TRBJ1-5 TRBV6-5 - TGTGCCAGCAGGCCAGGGACATCGACGGAACCCCAGCATTTT CASRPGTSTEPQHF
- TRBJ2-7 TRBV7-9 TRBD2 TGTGCCAGCAGCTTGGCGGGGGGGGACGAGCAGTACTTC CASSLAGGDEQYF
- TRBJ2-2 TRBV29-1 TRBD1 TGCAGCGTTGAAGTCATTGGACAGGCGAGGGACGGGGAGCTGTTTTTT CSVEVIGQARDGELFF
once TRBJ1-3 TRBV9 - TGTGCCAGCAGGGAGGGCTCTGGAAACACCATATATTTT CASREGSGNTIYF
- TRBJ2-3 TRBV11-3 TRBD2 TGTGCCAGCAGCTTAGCGACTAGCGACCTTGTGAATACGCAGTATTTT CASSLATSDLVNTQYF
- TRBJ1-3 TRBV3-1/TRBV3-2 - TGTGCCAGCAGCCAAGATGACGGGGGAAACACCATATATTTT CASSQDDGGNTIYF
few TRBJ2-7 TRBV30 - TGTGCCTGGAGTGACACAGGGTTGGAGCAGTACTTC CAWSDTGLEQYF
- TRBJ1-1 TRBV6-2/TRBV6-3 - TGTGCCAGCGGCCAACAGGGAGCACGAACTGAAGCTTTCTTT CASGQQGARTEAFF
- TRBJ2-7 TRBV11-3 TRBD2 TGTGCCAGCAGCTACATAGCGGGGTCCTACGAGCAGTACTTC CASSYIAGSYEQYF
- TRBJ2-3 TRBV7-6 TRBD1 TGTGCCAGCAGCTTAGAGGGACAGGGGAAAGATACGCAGTATTTT CASSLEGQGKDTQYF
- TRBJ1-2 TRBV13 - TGTGCCAGCAGTCCGACAGGAAACTATGGCTACACCTTC CASSPTGNYGYTF
- TRBJ2-4 TRBV7-3 - TGTGCCAGCAGCTCGGCACACGGGAACATTCAGTACTTC CASSSAHGNIQYF
- TRBJ2-1 TRBV12-5 TRBD2 TGTGCTAGTGGTTTGATGGTCGGACTAGCGGGAGGGCCCTACAATGAGCAGTTCTTC CASGLMVGLAGGPYNEQFF
- TRBJ2-3 TRBV3-1/TRBV3-2 TRBD2 TGTGCCAGCAGCGGACTAGCGGGGGGCAGCACAGATACGCAGTATTTT CASSGLAGGSTDTQYF
- TRBJ2-7 TRBV5-1 TRBD1 TGCGCCAGCAGCCGGACAGGGGGATTCTACGAGCAGTACTTC CASSRTGGFYEQYF
- TRBJ2-3 TRBV20-1 - TGCAGTGCGACTAGAGAAGATACGCAGTATTTT CSATREDTQYF
few TRBJ1-4 TRBV5-1 - TGCGCCAGCAGCTTGAGACAGATAGCAACTAATGAAAAACTGTTTTTT CASSLRQIATNEKLFF
- TRBJ2-2 TRBV7-3 TRBD2 TGTGCCAGCAGCCTTAGCCCGACTAGCGGAAACACCGGGGAGCTGTTTTTT CASSLSPTSGNTGELFF
- TRBJ2-5 TRBV7-8 - TGTGCCAGCAGCTCAACAGGGCCGACCCAGTACTTC CASSSTGPTQYF
- TRBJ1-2 TRBV30 - TGTGCCTGGAGTCCCCTCACAGGGCTCTATGGCTACACCTTC CAWSPLTGLYGYTF
- TRBJ2-2 TRBV3-1/TRBV3-2 TRBD2 TGTGCCAGCAGCCAACCCGGGACTAGCGGGTCCGGGGAGCTGTTTTTT CASSQPGTSGSGELFF
- TRBJ2-3 TRBV9 TRBD2 TGTGCCAGCAGCCTAGGGACTAGCGTTAGCACAGATACGCAGTATTTT CASSLGTSVSTDTQYF
- TRBJ2-7 TRBV5-1 - TGCGCCAGCAGCTTATTAGTGGGGGCGGGCACGTGGAACGAGCAGTACTTC CASSLLVGAGTWNEQYF
- TRBJ2-5 TRBV24-1 TRBD2 TGTGCCACCAGTGATTCGCGCGGACTAGTTCGAAGAGAGACCCAGTACTTC CATSDSRGLVRRETQYF
- TRBJ2-7 TRBV3-1/TRBV3-2 TRBD2 TGTGCCAGCAGAGGTAGCGGGATCGAGCAGTACTTC CASRGSGIEQYF
once TRBJ2-7 TRBV7-2 TRBD2 TGTGCCAGCAGCTTAGAAGGTATGGTAGCGGGAGTATCGTCCTACGAGCAGTACTTC CASSLEGMVAGVSSYEQYF
- TRBJ2-1 TRBV11-3 TRBD2 TGTGCCAGCAGCCTAACCGGGGCTAGCGGGAGTGATGAGCAGTTCTTC CASSLTGASGSDEQFF
few TRBJ2-7 TRBV5-1 TRBD1 TGCGCCAGCAGCTGGGGGGACAGGAGCTCCTACGAGCAGTACTTC CASSWGDRSSYEQYF
- TRBJ2-4 TRBV10-2 TRBD2 TGCGCCAGCAGTGGGACTAGCGGGAGAGGGGAATTTCAGTACTTC CASSGTSGRGEFQYF
- TRBJ1-1 TRBV9 TRBD1 TGTGCCAGCAGCGTCACAGGGGGCACTGAAGCTTTCTTT CASSVTGGTEAFF
few TRBJ2-7 TRBV6-6 - TGTGCCAGCAGTTCGTCGGGTGTTCTAACGGGCTACGAGCAGTACTTC CASSSSGVLTGYEQYF
- TRBJ2-7 TRBV11-2 - TGTGCCAGCAGCTTAAGAGGGTCCTACGAGCAGTACTTC CASSLRGSYEQYF
- TRBJ2-2 TRBV5-5 - TGTGCCAGCAGCTTGGACGCGCCGGTGAACACCGGGGAGCTGTTTTTT CASSLDAPVNTGELFF
- TRBJ1-3 TRBV23-1 - TGCGCCAGCATCCCCCTTGAGTCGAGCTCTGGAAACACCATATATTTT CASIPLESSSGNTIYF
few TRBJ1-1 TRBV11-2 - TGTGCCAGCAGCTTACACGGGTGGGCTGAAGCTTTCTTT CASSLHGWAEAFF
once TRBJ1-1 TRBV7-9 - TGTGCCAGCAGCACCCCGTCGTTGGGCGGGGACACTGAAGCTTTCTTT CASSTPSLGGDTEAFF